The 16 T cell receptor beta chains reported below all come from one sample, sequenced in a study of blood T cell repertoires in COVID-19. Sequenced by immunoSEQ multiplex PCR; TCRdb stores in-frame clones only, minus some. The data hold approximately 220,000 clones, with just under 90% observed a single time. The sample consisted of PBMCs or T cells enriched from blood (not recorded which). The receptors were gathered from a man younger than 40 who had recovered from COVID-19.

The rearrangement links TRBV5-4 to TRBJ2-5; possible D gene TRBD1, 5 bases. The ends were cut back, 1 base at V and 1 base at J, with 14 bases in the middle. The CDR3 runs to 16 residues. CDR1 is SGHNT, CDR2 YYREEE, per germline (reference sequence). The CDR3 DNA follows: TGTGCCAGCAGCTTGTCGGCGTGGGGCACCCAAGAGACCCAGTACTTC. Translated: CASSLSAWGTQETQYF. Using reference TRBV5-4 and TRBJ2-5 for the parts outside the CDR3, the full variable domain is ETGVTQSPTHLIKTRGQQVTLRCSSQSGHNTVSWYQQALGQGPQFIFQYYREEENGRGNFPPRFSGLQFPNYSSELNVNALELDDSALYLCASSLSAWGTQETQYFGPGTRLLVL.

The chain carries TRBV7-2 and TRBJ2-1; 7 nucleotides agree with TRBD2. In germline, CDR1 is SGHTA, CDR2 FQGNSA. The V gene end was trimmed by 0 bases and the J gene end by 5 bases; junction bases not matched to a gene: 4. CDR3 size: 15 residues. The CDR3 bases are TGTGCCAGCAGCTTAGCTCTAGCGGTGGACAATGAGCAGTTCTTC. Its translation is CASSLALAVDNEQFF.

This clone was detected once. This chain joins TRBV7-8 and TRBJ2-1; D is tentatively TRBD1 or TRBD2 (5 bases each). V was cut by 5 bases and J by 9 bases, with 11 bases left in between. Germline lookup yields CDR1 SGHVS and CDR2 FQNEAQ. The CDR3 covers 12 residues. CDR3 region: CASSRGASEQFF. Here the CDR3 DNA reads TGTGCCAGCAGCCGAGGGGCGAGTGAGCAGTTCTTC.

The rearrangement links TRBV2 to TRBJ2-5, with 13 bases that match TRBD2. The CDR3 has 18 amino acids. Trimming removed 7 bases from V and 0 bases from J; junction bases left unmatched: 11. Germline lookup yields CDR1 SNHLY and CDR2 FYNNEI. The CDR3 loop reads CASTDLTSGRAYQETQYF. The CDR3 DNA follows: TGTGCCAGCACCGATTTAACTAGCGGGAGGGCGTACCAAGAGACCCAGTACTTC.

V gene TRBV11-1 combines with J gene TRBJ2-1, with TRBD2 matching over 11 bases. The CDR3 has 15 amino acids. Per the germline V gene, CDR1 is SGHAT and CDR2 is FQDESV (reference sequence). Germline trimming cut 5 bases from V and 3 bases from J; bases unmatched to any gene: 3. The CDR3 sequence: CASSVGLAVYNEQFF. The CDR3 nucleotides read TGTGCCAGCAGCGTGGGACTAGCGGTCTACAATGAGCAGTTCTTC.

This rearrangement joins TRBV19 to TRBJ2-7; the D gene is possibly TRBD1 (5 bases). V lost 3 bases, J lost 4 bases, and 7 bases lay in between. CDR3 size: 12 residues. Germline CDR1 LNHDA, CDR2 SQIVND (reference sequence). The CDR3 loop reads CASSIQGYEQYF. The CDR3 DNA sequence: TGTGCCAGTAGTATCCAGGGATACGAGCAGTACTTC.

In DNA, the CDR3 is TGTGCCAGCAGCTTGGGACCACGGACAGACAACACTGAAGCTTTCTTT. It translates to CASSLGPRTDNTEAFF. The chain uses TRBV5-5 and TRBJ1-1; possibly TRBD1 for D (6 bases). The CDR3 sequence is 16 residues long. The V gene's germline CDR1 is SGHKS and CDR2 YYEKEE (reference sequence). Trimming pared 0 bases from V and 2 bases from J, leaving 14 bases between.

This rearrangement joins TRBV9 to TRBJ2-5; maybe TRBD2 (6 bases). Germline V gene data show CDR1 as SGDLS and CDR2 as YYNGEE. The V end lost 0 bases, the J end lost 1 base, and 19 bases lay between the germline ends. This CDR3 spans 18 amino acids. CDR3 amino acids: CASSVGPLRGAIQETQYF. The CDR3 DNA sequence: TGTGCCAGCAGCGTAGGACCCCTTCGCGGGGCGATCCAAGAGACCCAGTACTTC.

The rearrangement links TRBV4-2 to TRBJ2-3, with a tentative D call TRBD2 (5 bases). The V end lost 1 base, the J end lost 5 bases, and 25 bases lay between the germline ends. From germline, CDR1 is LGHNA and CDR2 YNFKEQ. The CDR3 is 19 residues long. CDR3 nucleotide sequence: TGTGCCAGCAGCCAAGTGTCTCTACGGGGTGAGCAATTGGTAGATACGCAGTATTTT. This translates into CASSQVSLRGEQLVDTQYF.

The chain is built from TRBV2 and TRBJ2-1; TRBD2 matches 11 bases. Trimming cost V 3 bases and J 8 bases; bases outside gene matches: 6. Germline CDR1 SNHLY, CDR2 FYNNEI. This CDR3 is built from 15 residues. The CDR3 spells CASSDNPSGRYEQFF. The DNA for the CDR3 is TGTGCCAGCAGTGATAACCCTAGCGGGAGGTATGAGCAGTTCTTC.

This rearrangement joins TRBV4-1 to TRBJ1-5; D remains ambiguous. Trimming removed 0 bases from V and 6 bases from J, with 15 bases in between. The germline V gene has CDR1 MGHRA and CDR2 YSYEKL. The CDR3 extends over 16 amino acids. CDR3: CASSQDQSPGPQPQHF. The CDR3 DNA reads as TGCGCCAGCAGCCAAGATCAGAGTCCGGGTCCTCAGCCCCAGCATTTT.

The rearrangement uses TRBV5-1 and TRBJ2-7, with TRBD2 matching 7 bases. CDR1 and CDR2 from the germline V gene are SGHRS and YFSETQ. The CDR3 loop spans 14 amino acids. Unmatched junction bases numbered 5, after V lost 3 bases and J lost 2 bases. The CDR3 region is CASSSEGLAYEQYF. CDR3 coding DNA: TGCGCCAGCAGCTCAGAAGGACTAGCCTACGAGCAGTACTTC.

The chain uses TRBV11-2 and TRBJ2-3; 9 bases fit TRBD2. Germline lookup yields CDR1 SGHAT and CDR2 FQNNGV. V was clipped by 0 bases and J by 3 bases; unmatched bases: 1. This CDR3 comprises 15 residues. The CDR3 is CASSLDGLATDTQYF. Written as DNA, the CDR3 is TGTGCCAGCAGCTTAGATGGACTAGCGACAGATACGCAGTATTTT. The full variable domain, its missing parts supplied by reference TRBV11-2 and TRBJ2-3, is EAGVAQSPRYKIIEKRQSVAFWCNPISGHATLYWYQQILGQGPKLLIQFQNNGVVDDSQLPKDRFSAERLKGVDSTLKIQPAKLEDSAVYLCASSLDGLATDTQYFGPGTRLTVL.

This chain uses TRBV6-2 or TRBV6-3 with TRBJ2-1; 8 nucleotides agree with TRBD1. From germline, CDR1 is MNHEY and CDR2 SVGEGT. This CDR3 has 13 amino acids. With V trimmed by 5 bases and J by 7 bases, 4 bases remained unmatched. In DNA, the CDR3 is TGTGCCAGCAGTCGACAGGGGTGGAATGAGCAGTTCTTC. It yields the protein CASSRQGWNEQFF.

This chain links TRBV7-9 with TRBJ1-1; D unresolved. Germline loops: CDR1 SEHNR, CDR2 FQNEAQ (reference sequence). CDR3 length equals 13 residues. The V end was cut by 5 bases, the J end by 0 bases, with 7 bases between. In nucleotides, the CDR3 is TGTGCCAGCAGCCCGACACTGAACACTGAAGCTTTCTTT. It is translated as CASSPTLNTEAFF.

The CDR3 DNA reads as TGCAGTGCTAGTAGCCCTTTATATCAGCCCCAGCATTTT. It translates to CSASSPLYQPQHF. V and J are TRBV20-1 and TRBJ1-5; no reliable D call. Germline assignment: CDR1 DFQATT and CDR2 SNEGSKA (reference sequence). This CDR3 is 13 amino acids long. Trimming took off 3 bases at V and 5 bases at J, with 11 bases between the two ends.